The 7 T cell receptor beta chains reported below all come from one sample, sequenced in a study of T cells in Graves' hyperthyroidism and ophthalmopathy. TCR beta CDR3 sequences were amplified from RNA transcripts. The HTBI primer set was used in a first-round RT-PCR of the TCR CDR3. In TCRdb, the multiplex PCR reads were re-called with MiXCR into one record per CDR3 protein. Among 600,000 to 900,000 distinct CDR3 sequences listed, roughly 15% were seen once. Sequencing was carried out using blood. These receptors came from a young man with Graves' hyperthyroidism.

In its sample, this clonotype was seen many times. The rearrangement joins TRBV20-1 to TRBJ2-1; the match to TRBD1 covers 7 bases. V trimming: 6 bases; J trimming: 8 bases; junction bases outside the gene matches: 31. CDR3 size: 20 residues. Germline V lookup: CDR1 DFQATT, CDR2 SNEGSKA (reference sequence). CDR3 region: CSAQGWSRGTGSIPGYEQFF. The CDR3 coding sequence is TGCAGTGCCCAAGGTTGGAGCAGGGGGACCGGCTCAATCCCAGGGTATGAGCAGTTCTTC.

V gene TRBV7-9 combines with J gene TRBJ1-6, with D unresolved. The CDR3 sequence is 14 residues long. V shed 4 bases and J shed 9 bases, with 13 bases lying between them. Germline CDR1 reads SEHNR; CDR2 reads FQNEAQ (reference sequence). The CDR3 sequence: CASSSTIGPSPLHF. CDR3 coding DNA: TGTGCCAGCAGCTCGACCATCGGGCCTTCACCCCTCCACTTT.

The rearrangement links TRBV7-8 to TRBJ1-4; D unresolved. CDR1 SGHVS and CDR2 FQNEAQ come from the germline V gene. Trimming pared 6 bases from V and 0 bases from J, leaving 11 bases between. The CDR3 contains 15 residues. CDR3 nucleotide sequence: TGTGCCAGCAGACCCCAGCGTTCAACTAATGAAAAACTGTTTTTT. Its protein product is CASRPQRSTNEKLFF. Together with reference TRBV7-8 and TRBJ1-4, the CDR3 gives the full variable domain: GAGVSQSPRYKVAKRGQDVALRCDPISGHVSLFWYQQALGQGPEFLTYFQNEAQLDKSGLPSDRFFAERPEGSVSTLKIQRTQQEDSAVYLCASRPQRSTNEKLFFGSGTQLSVL.

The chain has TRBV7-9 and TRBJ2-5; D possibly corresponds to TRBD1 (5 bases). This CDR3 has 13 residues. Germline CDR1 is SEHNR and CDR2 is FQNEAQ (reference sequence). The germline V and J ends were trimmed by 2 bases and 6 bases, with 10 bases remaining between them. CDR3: CASSLRQGKTQYF. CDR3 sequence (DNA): TGTGCCAGCAGCTTAAGGCAGGGAAAGACCCAGTACTTC.

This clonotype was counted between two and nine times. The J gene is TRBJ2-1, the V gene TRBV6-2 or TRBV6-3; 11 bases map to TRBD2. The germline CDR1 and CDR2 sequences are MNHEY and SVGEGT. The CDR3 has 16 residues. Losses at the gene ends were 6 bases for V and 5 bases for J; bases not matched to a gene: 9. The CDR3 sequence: CASRPNRLAGNNEQFF. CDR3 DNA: TGTGCCAGCAGGCCCAACCGACTAGCGGGAAACAATGAGCAGTTCTTC.

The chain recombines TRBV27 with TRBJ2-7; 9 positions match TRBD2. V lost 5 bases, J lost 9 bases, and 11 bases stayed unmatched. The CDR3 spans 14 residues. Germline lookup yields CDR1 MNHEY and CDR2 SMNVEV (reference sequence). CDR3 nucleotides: TGTGCCAGCAGTAGCTTGGCGGGAGGGGTTGTGCAGTACTTC. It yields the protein CASSSLAGGVVQYF.

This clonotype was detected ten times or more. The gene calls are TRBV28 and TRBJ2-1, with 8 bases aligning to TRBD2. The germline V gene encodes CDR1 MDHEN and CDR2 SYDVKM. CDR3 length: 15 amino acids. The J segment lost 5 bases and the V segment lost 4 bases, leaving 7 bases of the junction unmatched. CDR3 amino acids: CASSSRGRPNNEQFF. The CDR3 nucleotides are TGTGCCAGCAGTTCCCGCGGGAGGCCGAACAATGAGCAGTTCTTC. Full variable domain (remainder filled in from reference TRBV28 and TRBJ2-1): DVKVTQSSRYLVKRTGEKVFLECVQDMDHENMFWYRQDPGLGLRLIYFSYDVKMKEKGDIPEGYSVSREKKERFSLILESASTNQTSMYLCASSSRGRPNNEQFFGPGTRLTVL.